This is a list of T cell receptor beta chains from one sample in a study of cytomegalovirus exposure and HLA in healthy donors. Measured with immunoSEQ multiplex PCR; TCRdb has only the in-frame clones, and not every one. Here the sample spans 200,000 or so clones, about 79% being singletons. Sequencing was done on a sample of PBMCs. The receptor set was obtained from a woman aged 25 to 39 in good health and CMV-seropositive. The CDR3 runs from the conserved cysteine through the conserved F or W. The order of the fields is J gene, clone size, V gene, D gene, CDR3 DNA, CDR3 protein. D genes are given only for firm matches. Some rows have no size entry. The others give once, few or many, or a class for an expanded clone.

j_call: TRBJ2-2
clone_size: -
v_call: TRBV7-7
d_call: -
cdr3_nt: TGTGCTAGCAGCGTCTCGACAGGGAACACCGGGGAGCTGTTTTTT
cdr3_aa: CASSVSTGNTGELFF

j_call: TRBJ1-2
clone_size: -
v_call: TRBV19
d_call: -
cdr3_nt: TGTGCCAGTAGTTTACAGGGTGACTATGGCTACACCTTC
cdr3_aa: CASSLQGDYGYTF

j_call: TRBJ1-1
clone_size: -
v_call: TRBV28
d_call: -
cdr3_nt: TGTGCCAGCAGCCCTTCAAGCGGGGGGGTAACTGAAGCTTTCTTT
cdr3_aa: CASSPSSGGVTEAFF

j_call: TRBJ2-5
clone_size: -
v_call: TRBV7-9
d_call: TRBD2
cdr3_nt: TGTGCCAGCAGCCCCCGGACTAGCGGGAGGGGGGCAGAGACCCAGTACTTC
cdr3_aa: CASSPRTSGRGAETQYF

j_call: TRBJ2-1
clone_size: -
v_call: TRBV18
d_call: -
cdr3_nt: TGTGCCAGCTCACCACTCCCACGTTCAGGCAATGAGCAGTTCTTC
cdr3_aa: CASSPLPRSGNEQFF

j_call: TRBJ1-1
clone_size: -
v_call: TRBV5-4
d_call: -
cdr3_nt: TGTGCCAGCAGCCGAGACAGGAACACTGAAGCTTTCTTT
cdr3_aa: CASSRDRNTEAFF

j_call: TRBJ1-1
clone_size: -
v_call: TRBV7-2
d_call: -
cdr3_nt: TGTGCCAGCCAACAGGGCACAGCTTTCTTT
cdr3_aa: CASQQGTAFF

j_call: TRBJ2-7
clone_size: once
v_call: TRBV2
d_call: -
cdr3_nt: TGTGCCAGCAGTGAATCCCCTTCCTACGAGCAGTACTTC
cdr3_aa: CASSESPSYEQYF

j_call: TRBJ1-2
clone_size: -
v_call: TRBV5-1
d_call: -
cdr3_nt: TGCGCCAGCAGCTTGACTGACAGTCTCTATGGCTACACCTTC
cdr3_aa: CASSLTDSLYGYTF

j_call: TRBJ1-2
clone_size: -
v_call: TRBV7-8
d_call: TRBD1
cdr3_nt: TGTGCCAGCAGCTCAAAGACAGGGGGAGGCTACACCTTC
cdr3_aa: CASSSKTGGGYTF

j_call: TRBJ2-1
clone_size: -
v_call: TRBV28
d_call: TRBD2
cdr3_nt: TGTGCCAGCAGAGGGACTAGCGGGAGTTCCCCTTACAATGAGCAGTTCTTC
cdr3_aa: CASRGTSGSSPYNEQFF

j_call: TRBJ2-1
clone_size: -
v_call: TRBV15
d_call: -
cdr3_nt: TGTGCCACCAGCAGATCCCAGGGGGGAGTCGACTACAATGAGCAGTTCTTC
cdr3_aa: CATSRSQGGVDYNEQFF

j_call: TRBJ1-2
clone_size: -
v_call: TRBV2
d_call: -
cdr3_nt: TGTGCCAGCACCCCGGGGTCCTATGGCTACACCTTC
cdr3_aa: CASTPGSYGYTF

j_call: TRBJ2-7
clone_size: -
v_call: TRBV6-1
d_call: -
cdr3_nt: TGTGCCAGCAGGAGCGGCGAGCAGTACTTC
cdr3_aa: CASRSGEQYF

j_call: TRBJ1-5
clone_size: few
v_call: TRBV30
d_call: TRBD1
cdr3_nt: TGTGCCTGTAACAGGGGATGGGGTCAGCCCCAGCATTTT
cdr3_aa: CACNRGWGQPQHF

j_call: TRBJ2-7
clone_size: -
v_call: TRBV7-3
d_call: -
cdr3_nt: TGTGCCAGCAGCCGGGACACCTCCTACGAGCAGTACTTC
cdr3_aa: CASSRDTSYEQYF

j_call: TRBJ1-5
clone_size: -
v_call: TRBV30
d_call: TRBD1
cdr3_nt: TGTGCCTGGAGCGCTGACAGGGACAATCAGCCCCAGCATTTT
cdr3_aa: CAWSADRDNQPQHF

j_call: TRBJ2-3
clone_size: -
v_call: TRBV13
d_call: TRBD2
cdr3_nt: TGTGCCAGCAGGTTTATTACCGGTACTAGCGTCCCAGATACGCAGTATTTT
cdr3_aa: CASRFITGTSVPDTQYF

j_call: TRBJ2-1
clone_size: -
v_call: TRBV6-1
d_call: -
cdr3_nt: TGTGCCAGCAGTCCTCGGCAGGTCACCCCCAATGAGCAGTTCTTC
cdr3_aa: CASSPRQVTPNEQFF

j_call: TRBJ1-5
clone_size: -
v_call: TRBV5-1
d_call: -
cdr3_nt: TGCGCCAGCAGTCAAGACGGGGATCGGCCCCAGCATTTT
cdr3_aa: CASSQDGDRPQHF

j_call: TRBJ1-2
clone_size: once
v_call: TRBV27
d_call: -
cdr3_nt: TGTGCCAGCAGTTTGTCCGCAGGGTCCCTAGCTAACTATGGCTACACCTTC
cdr3_aa: CASSLSAGSLANYGYTF

j_call: TRBJ1-1
clone_size: -
v_call: TRBV30
d_call: -
cdr3_nt: TGTGCCTGGAGTGGACAGCCGAACACTGAAGCTTTCTTT
cdr3_aa: CAWSGQPNTEAFF

j_call: TRBJ2-6
clone_size: -
v_call: TRBV7-8
d_call: -
cdr3_nt: TGTGCCAGCAGCTTAGCAGGGGACATTAGGCACGTCCTGACTTTC
cdr3_aa: CASSLAGDIRHVLTF

j_call: TRBJ2-5
clone_size: -
v_call: TRBV5-4
d_call: -
cdr3_nt: TGTGCCAGCAGCTTGTCAGGGATCCAAGAGACCCAGTACTTC
cdr3_aa: CASSLSGIQETQYF

j_call: TRBJ1-4
clone_size: -
v_call: TRBV19
d_call: -
cdr3_nt: TGTGCCAGTAGTTTAGGGCCCGGCGGGGGTGAAAAACTGTTTTTT
cdr3_aa: CASSLGPGGGEKLFF

j_call: TRBJ1-1
clone_size: -
v_call: TRBV9
d_call: TRBD1
cdr3_nt: TGTGCCAGCAGGTGGGGACAGGGAGACACTGAAGCTTTCTTT
cdr3_aa: CASRWGQGDTEAFF

j_call: TRBJ2-2
clone_size: -
v_call: TRBV2
d_call: TRBD2
cdr3_nt: TGTGCCAGCAGCCAACTAGCGATAGGCACCGGGGAGCTGTTTTTT
cdr3_aa: CASSQLAIGTGELFF

j_call: TRBJ1-1
clone_size: -
v_call: TRBV30
d_call: -
cdr3_nt: TGTGCCTGGAGGAAGAACGGGAATTTGGGTGAAGCTTTCTTT
cdr3_aa: CAWRKNGNLGEAFF

j_call: TRBJ1-5
clone_size: -
v_call: TRBV28
d_call: TRBD1
cdr3_nt: TGTGCCAGCAGCCGAGGGACAGGCCTTTATCTAGGTCAGCCCCAGCATTTT
cdr3_aa: CASSRGTGLYLGQPQHF

j_call: TRBJ2-3
clone_size: -
v_call: TRBV7-7
d_call: TRBD2
cdr3_nt: TGTGCTAGCAGCTTAGGGGTAGCGGGAGACTCTACGCAGTATTTT
cdr3_aa: CASSLGVAGDSTQYF

j_call: TRBJ2-5
clone_size: -
v_call: TRBV6-5
d_call: -
cdr3_nt: TGTGCCAGCAGTTACTCCTGGGGGAGGGAGACCCAGTACTTC
cdr3_aa: CASSYSWGRETQYF

j_call: TRBJ1-2
clone_size: few
v_call: TRBV2
d_call: TRBD1
cdr3_nt: TGTGCCAGCAGCTCGACCGGGACAGATAACTATGGCTACACCTTC
cdr3_aa: CASSSTGTDNYGYTF

j_call: TRBJ1-2
clone_size: -
v_call: TRBV7-9
d_call: TRBD1
cdr3_nt: TGTGCCAGCAGTTTCGGGACAGGGCTCCTCAACTATGGCTACACCTTC
cdr3_aa: CASSFGTGLLNYGYTF

j_call: TRBJ2-2
clone_size: -
v_call: TRBV2
d_call: -
cdr3_nt: TGTGCCAGCAGGGTTTTGGACTTTACCGGGGAGCTGTTTTTT
cdr3_aa: CASRVLDFTGELFF

j_call: TRBJ2-3
clone_size: -
v_call: TRBV14
d_call: -
cdr3_nt: TGTGCCAGCAGCCCCGAGTGGGATACGCAGTATTTT
cdr3_aa: CASSPEWDTQYF

j_call: TRBJ1-3
clone_size: -
v_call: TRBV4-2
d_call: TRBD1
cdr3_nt: TGTGCCAGCAGCCACGGGACAGGTGATTCCGTCTCTGGAAACACCATATATTTT
cdr3_aa: CASSHGTGDSVSGNTIYF

j_call: TRBJ2-2
clone_size: few
v_call: TRBV2
d_call: TRBD2
cdr3_nt: TGTGCCAGCAGTGGGCTAGCGGGCACCGGGGAGCTGTTTTTT
cdr3_aa: CASSGLAGTGELFF

j_call: TRBJ2-7
clone_size: -
v_call: TRBV2
d_call: -
cdr3_nt: TGTGCCAGCAGTGAGGAGGGGGCGAGCTACGAGCAGTACTTC
cdr3_aa: CASSEEGASYEQYF

j_call: TRBJ2-1
clone_size: -
v_call: TRBV5-1
d_call: -
cdr3_nt: TGCGCCAGCAGACCCCCCGAAAGCGGTAACAATGAGCAGTTCTTC
cdr3_aa: CASRPPESGNNEQFF

j_call: TRBJ2-3
clone_size: -
v_call: TRBV6-1
d_call: -
cdr3_nt: TGTGCCAGCACTATCACCACAGATACGCAGTATTTT
cdr3_aa: CASTITTDTQYF

j_call: TRBJ1-2
clone_size: -
v_call: TRBV5-1
d_call: -
cdr3_nt: TGCGCCAGCAGCTTGCAGGAAGGCTATGGCTACACCTTC
cdr3_aa: CASSLQEGYGYTF

j_call: TRBJ2-7
clone_size: -
v_call: TRBV6-1
d_call: TRBD1
cdr3_nt: TGTGCCAGCAGCTTAGACAGGGGGAACGAGCAGTACTTC
cdr3_aa: CASSLDRGNEQYF

j_call: TRBJ1-5
clone_size: once
v_call: TRBV5-5
d_call: TRBD1
cdr3_nt: TGTGCCAGCAGCTTGTCTGGGGACAGATATCAGCCCCAGCATTTT
cdr3_aa: CASSLSGDRYQPQHF

j_call: TRBJ1-1
clone_size: once
v_call: TRBV6-6
d_call: -
cdr3_nt: TGTGCCAGCAGTTATCGACCAGGGCGGTCTAACACTGAAGCTTTCTTT
cdr3_aa: CASSYRPGRSNTEAFF

j_call: TRBJ1-5
clone_size: few
v_call: TRBV2
d_call: TRBD1
cdr3_nt: TGTGCCACAAAGACAGGGGGGCAGCCCCAGCATTTT
cdr3_aa: CATKTGGQPQHF

j_call: TRBJ2-7
clone_size: few
v_call: TRBV10-1
d_call: -
cdr3_nt: TGCGCCAGCAGTGTTGCGGGTACCCGGGGGGAGCAGTACTTC
cdr3_aa: CASSVAGTRGEQYF

j_call: TRBJ2-3
clone_size: -
v_call: TRBV13
d_call: TRBD1
cdr3_nt: TGTGCCAGCAGCCAGACAGGGAGACCCACAGATACGCAGTATTTT
cdr3_aa: CASSQTGRPTDTQYF

j_call: TRBJ2-6
clone_size: -
v_call: TRBV2
d_call: -
cdr3_nt: TGTGCCAGCACCCCGAAGGGGGGGCTTGGTTCTGGGGCCAACGTCCTGACTTTC
cdr3_aa: CASTPKGGLGSGANVLTF

j_call: TRBJ1-5
clone_size: once
v_call: TRBV2
d_call: TRBD1
cdr3_nt: TGTGCCAGCAGTGAATCCAGGGGGTTAACTATAAATCAGCCCCAGCATTTT
cdr3_aa: CASSESRGLTINQPQHF

j_call: TRBJ1-2
clone_size: -
v_call: TRBV25-1
d_call: -
cdr3_nt: TGTGCCAGCAGGGGGGCGCGGAGCTATGGCTACACCTTC
cdr3_aa: CASRGARSYGYTF

j_call: TRBJ2-5
clone_size: -
v_call: TRBV7-3
d_call: TRBD2
cdr3_nt: TGTGCCAGCAGCTCAGGGCGGCTAGCGGGTAAAGAGACCCAGTACTTC
cdr3_aa: CASSSGRLAGKETQYF

j_call: TRBJ2-7
clone_size: once
v_call: TRBV6-6
d_call: -
cdr3_nt: TGTGCCAGCAGTTGGACGGGAACCTACGAGCAGTACTTC
cdr3_aa: CASSWTGTYEQYF

j_call: TRBJ2-7
clone_size: -
v_call: TRBV7-2
d_call: TRBD1
cdr3_nt: TGTGCCAGCAACAATGGACAGGGGACCAGCGAGCAGTACTTC
cdr3_aa: CASNNGQGTSEQYF

j_call: TRBJ2-7
clone_size: -
v_call: TRBV4-1
d_call: TRBD2
cdr3_nt: TGCGCCAGCAGCCAACTAGCGGGAGGGCCCTACGAGCAGTACTTC
cdr3_aa: CASSQLAGGPYEQYF

j_call: TRBJ2-3
clone_size: -
v_call: TRBV7-9
d_call: -
cdr3_nt: TGTGCCAGCACCCGAACTGGGAGGGGGGCGATAGATACGCAGTATTTT
cdr3_aa: CASTRTGRGAIDTQYF

j_call: TRBJ2-5
clone_size: few
v_call: TRBV5-6
d_call: -
cdr3_nt: TGTGCCAGCAGCTTGGACCGGGACTTCCAAGAGACCCAGTACTTC
cdr3_aa: CASSLDRDFQETQYF

j_call: TRBJ2-3
clone_size: -
v_call: TRBV7-2
d_call: -
cdr3_nt: TGTGCCAGCAGCCCGAGGGGGGGATCGAACACAGATACGCAGTATTTT
cdr3_aa: CASSPRGGSNTDTQYF

j_call: TRBJ1-1
clone_size: few
v_call: TRBV20-1
d_call: -
cdr3_nt: TGCAGTGCCCCGAGGGCGACTGAAGCTTTCTTT
cdr3_aa: CSAPRATEAFF

j_call: TRBJ2-7
clone_size: -
v_call: TRBV6-1
d_call: TRBD2
cdr3_nt: TGTGCCAGCAGTGCTCAGCGGGAGACTACATCCTACGAGCAGTACTTC
cdr3_aa: CASSAQRETTSYEQYF